This T cell receptor beta chain was recorded in a study of T cells after yellow fever vaccination. Study conclusions and caveats: Only a minor proportion of clonotypes was detected across both CD4 and CD8 compartments. FACS-sorted repertoires could contain abundant clonotypes contaminating from the bulk population. Subsequent booster samples again held most clones from primary vaccination (roughly 95% CD4, 85% to 90% CD8).

TCRdb recomputed calls from the 5' RACE reads with MiXCR, one row per CDR3 protein. The profile shows 510,000 or so distinct CDR3 sequences, about 19% of them singletons. The CDR3 spans 14 residues. With 2 bases removed from V and 5 bases from J, the gap between germline ends came to 13 bases. This clonotype was found a few times. Its specificity is unknown. The receptor was derived from a man aged 30 to 39 who received the YFV17D yellow fever vaccine. This chain connects TRBV12-3 or TRBV12-4 to TRBJ2-7, with a weak D call TRBD1 (5 bases). The starting material was PBMCs, obtained 15 days after the yellow fever booster vaccination. This CDR3 reads CASSLNPGLDEQYF. The CDR3 nucleotides read TGTGCCAGCAGTTTAAACCCAGGGCTAGACGAGCAGTACTTC.